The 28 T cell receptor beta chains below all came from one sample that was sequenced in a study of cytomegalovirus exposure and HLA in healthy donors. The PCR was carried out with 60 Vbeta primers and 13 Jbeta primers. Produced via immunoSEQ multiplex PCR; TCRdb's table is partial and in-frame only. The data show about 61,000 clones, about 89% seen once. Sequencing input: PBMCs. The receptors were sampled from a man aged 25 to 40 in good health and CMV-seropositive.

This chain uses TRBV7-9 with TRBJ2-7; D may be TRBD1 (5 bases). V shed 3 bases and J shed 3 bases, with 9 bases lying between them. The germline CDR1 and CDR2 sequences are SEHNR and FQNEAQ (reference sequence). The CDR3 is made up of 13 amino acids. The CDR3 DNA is TGTGCCAGCAGCTTGTACGACAGCTACGAGCAGTACTTC. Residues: CASSLYDSYEQYF.

The CDR3, as DNA: TGCGCCAGCAGCTACTTAGCGGGAGGCGAAGGGGGCACAGATACGCAGTATTTT. Translated: CASSYLAGGEGGTDTQYF. The rearrangement joins TRBV5-1 to TRBJ2-3; the match to TRBD2 covers 10 bases. The CDR3 sequence is 18 residues long. CDR1 and CDR2 from the germline V gene are SGHRS and YFSETQ. V lost 3 bases, J lost 1 base, and 11 bases stayed unmatched.

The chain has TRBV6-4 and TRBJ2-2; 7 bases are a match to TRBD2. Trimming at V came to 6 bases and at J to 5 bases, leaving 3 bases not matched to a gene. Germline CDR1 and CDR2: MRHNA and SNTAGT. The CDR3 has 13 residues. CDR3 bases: TGTGCCAGCAGAACTAGCGATACCGGGGAGCTGTTTTTT. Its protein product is CASRTSDTGELFF.

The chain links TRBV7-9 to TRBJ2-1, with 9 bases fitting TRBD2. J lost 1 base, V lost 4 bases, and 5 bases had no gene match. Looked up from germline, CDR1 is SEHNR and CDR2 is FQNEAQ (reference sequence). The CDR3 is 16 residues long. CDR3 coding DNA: TGTGCCAGCAGCTCATCTAGCGGGATGTCCTACAATGAGCAGTTCTTC. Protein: CASSSSSGMSYNEQFF.

Written as DNA, the CDR3 is TGTGCCTGGTCTACAGGGTCGCGAGAGACCCAGTACTTC. It is translated as CAWSTGSRETQYF. The chain carries TRBV30 and TRBJ2-5; D is possibly TRBD1 (6 bases). The germline V and J ends were trimmed by 5 bases and 4 bases, with 14 bases remaining between them. This CDR3 is 13 amino acids long. Germline CDR1 GTSNPN, CDR2 SVGIG (reference sequence).

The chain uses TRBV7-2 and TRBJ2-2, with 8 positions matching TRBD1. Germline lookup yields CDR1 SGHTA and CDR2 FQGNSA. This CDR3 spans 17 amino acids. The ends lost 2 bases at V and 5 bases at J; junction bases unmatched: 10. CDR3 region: CASSLKRVTGETGELFF. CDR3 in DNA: TGTGCCAGCAGCTTAAAAAGGGTGACAGGGGAAACCGGGGAGCTGTTTTTT.

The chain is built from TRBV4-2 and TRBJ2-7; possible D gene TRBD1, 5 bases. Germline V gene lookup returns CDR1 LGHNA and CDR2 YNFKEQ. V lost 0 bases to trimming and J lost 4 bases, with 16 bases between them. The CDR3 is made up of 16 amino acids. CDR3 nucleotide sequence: TGTGCCAGCAGCCAAGACCCGGTGGCAGGGAAGTACGAGCAGTACTTC. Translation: CASSQDPVAGKYEQYF.

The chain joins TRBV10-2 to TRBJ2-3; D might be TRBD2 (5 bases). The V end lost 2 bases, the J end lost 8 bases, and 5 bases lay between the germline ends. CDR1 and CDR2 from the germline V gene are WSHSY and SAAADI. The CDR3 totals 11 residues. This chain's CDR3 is CASSEGGTQYF. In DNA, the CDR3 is TGCGCCAGCAGTGAGGGAGGTACGCAGTATTTT.

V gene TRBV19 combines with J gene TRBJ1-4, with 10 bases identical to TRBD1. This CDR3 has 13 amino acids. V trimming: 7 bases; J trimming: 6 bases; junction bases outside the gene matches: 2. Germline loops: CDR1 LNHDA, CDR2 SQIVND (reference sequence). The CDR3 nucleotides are TGTGCCAGTACCGGACAGGGGGATGAAAAACTGTTTTTT. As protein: CASTGQGDEKLFF.

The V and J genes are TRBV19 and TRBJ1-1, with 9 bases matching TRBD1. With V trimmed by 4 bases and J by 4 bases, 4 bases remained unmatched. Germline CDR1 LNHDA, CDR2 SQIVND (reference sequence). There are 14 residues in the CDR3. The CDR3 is CASSRDREVTEAFF. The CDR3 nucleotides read TGTGCCAGTAGTAGGGACAGGGAGGTCACTGAAGCTTTCTTT.

DNA for the CDR3: TGTGCCAGCAGCTTGGGGACACCAGGCTACACCTTC. Translated: CASSLGTPGYTF. V and J are TRBV7-9 and TRBJ1-2; a weak D match, TRBD1 (6 bases). Trimming took off 3 bases at V and 8 bases at J, with 10 bases between the two ends. Germline values: CDR1 SEHNR, CDR2 FQNEAQ (reference sequence). The CDR3 extends over 12 amino acids.

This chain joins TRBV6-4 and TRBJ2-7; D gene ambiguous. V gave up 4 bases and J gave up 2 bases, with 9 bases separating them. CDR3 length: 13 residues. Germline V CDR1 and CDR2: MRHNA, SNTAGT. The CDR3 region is CASSVEITYEQYF. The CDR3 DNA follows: TGTGCCAGCAGTGTGGAGATTACCTACGAGCAGTACTTC.

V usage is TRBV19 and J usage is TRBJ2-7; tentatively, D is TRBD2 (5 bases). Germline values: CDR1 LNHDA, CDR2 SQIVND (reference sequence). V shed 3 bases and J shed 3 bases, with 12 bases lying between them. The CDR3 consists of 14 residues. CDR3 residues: CASSMLGSSYEQYF. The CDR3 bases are TGTGCCAGTAGTATGCTTGGGAGTAGCTACGAGCAGTACTTC.

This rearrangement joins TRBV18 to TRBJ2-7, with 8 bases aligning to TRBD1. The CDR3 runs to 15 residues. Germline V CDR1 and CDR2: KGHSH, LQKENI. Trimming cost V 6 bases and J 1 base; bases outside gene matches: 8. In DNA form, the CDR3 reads TGTGCCAGCTCGGATCCGGGACAGGCGTCCTACGAGCAGTACTTC. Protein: CASSDPGQASYEQYF.

CDR3 sequence reads: CAVGTGGGNTIYF. The CDR3 DNA reads as TGTGCCGTCGGGACAGGGGGTGGAAACACCATATATTTT. The V gene is TRBV2, the J gene TRBJ1-3, with 11 bases identical to TRBD1. Trimming cost V 11 bases and J 3 bases; bases outside gene matches: 3. Germline V gene data show CDR1 as SNHLY and CDR2 as FYNNEI. The CDR3 length is 13 residues.

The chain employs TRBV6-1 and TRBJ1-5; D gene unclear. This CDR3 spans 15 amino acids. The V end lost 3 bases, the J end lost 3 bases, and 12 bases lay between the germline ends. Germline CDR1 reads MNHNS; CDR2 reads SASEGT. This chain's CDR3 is CASSDSGGVNQPQHF. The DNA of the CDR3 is TGTGCCAGCAGTGATAGTGGCGGGGTCAATCAGCCCCAGCATTTT.

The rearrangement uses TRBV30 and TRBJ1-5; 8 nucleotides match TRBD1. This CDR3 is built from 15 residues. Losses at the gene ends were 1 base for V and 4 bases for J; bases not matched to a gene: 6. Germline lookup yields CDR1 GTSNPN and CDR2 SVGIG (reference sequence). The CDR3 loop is CAWSGQGARNQPQHF. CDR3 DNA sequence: TGTGCCTGGAGTGGCCAGGGGGCGCGGAATCAGCCCCAGCATTTT.

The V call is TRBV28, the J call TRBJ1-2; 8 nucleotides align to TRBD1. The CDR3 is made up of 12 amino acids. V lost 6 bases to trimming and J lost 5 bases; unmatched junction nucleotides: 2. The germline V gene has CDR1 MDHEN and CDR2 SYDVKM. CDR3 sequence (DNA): TGTGCCAGCAGCGACAGGGGATATGGCTACACCTTC. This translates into CASSDRGYGYTF.

Here the CDR3 DNA reads TGCGCCAGCAGCCAAGGACAGGACAGGGCCGCAACTAATGAAAAACTGTTTTTT. Its protein is CASSQGQDRAATNEKLFF. The rearrangement links TRBV4-1 to TRBJ1-4, with TRBD1 matching 8 bases. The germline V gene encodes CDR1 MGHRA and CDR2 YSYEKL. The CDR3 totals 18 residues. V was clipped by 1 base and J by 0 bases; unmatched bases: 7.

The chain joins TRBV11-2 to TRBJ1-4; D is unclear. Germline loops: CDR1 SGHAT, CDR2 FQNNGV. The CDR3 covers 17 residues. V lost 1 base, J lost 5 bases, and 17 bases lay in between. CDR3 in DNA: TGTGCCAGCAGCTTAGGTGATGTTAGCAGATGGAATGAAAAACTGTTTTTT. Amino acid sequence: CASSLGDVSRWNEKLFF.

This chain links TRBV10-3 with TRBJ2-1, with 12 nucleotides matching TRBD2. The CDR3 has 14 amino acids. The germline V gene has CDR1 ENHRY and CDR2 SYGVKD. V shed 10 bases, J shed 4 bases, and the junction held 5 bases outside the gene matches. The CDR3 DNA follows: TGTGCCACTGCCGGGACTAGCGGGTACAATGAGCAGTTCTTC. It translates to CATAGTSGYNEQFF.

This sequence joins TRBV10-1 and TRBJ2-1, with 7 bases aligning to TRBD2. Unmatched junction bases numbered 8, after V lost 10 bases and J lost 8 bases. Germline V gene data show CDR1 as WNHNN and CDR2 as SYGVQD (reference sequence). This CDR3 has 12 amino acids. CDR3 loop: CAIKTSLDEQFF. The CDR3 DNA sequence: TGCGCCATCAAGACTAGCCTCGATGAGCAGTTCTTC.

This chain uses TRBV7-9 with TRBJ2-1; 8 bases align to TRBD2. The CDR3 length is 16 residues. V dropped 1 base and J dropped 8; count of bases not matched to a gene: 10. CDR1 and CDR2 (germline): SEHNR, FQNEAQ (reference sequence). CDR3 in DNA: TGTGCCAGCAGCTTAGTTCGTAGCGGGACGACCCATGAGCAGTTCTTC. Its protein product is CASSLVRSGTTHEQFF.

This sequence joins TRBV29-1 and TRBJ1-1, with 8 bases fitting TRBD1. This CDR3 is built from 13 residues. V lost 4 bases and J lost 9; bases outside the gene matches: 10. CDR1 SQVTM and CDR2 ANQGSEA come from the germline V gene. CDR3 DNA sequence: TGCAGCGTTGCCTACGGACAGGGCGATCAAGCTTTCTTT. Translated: CSVAYGQGDQAFF.

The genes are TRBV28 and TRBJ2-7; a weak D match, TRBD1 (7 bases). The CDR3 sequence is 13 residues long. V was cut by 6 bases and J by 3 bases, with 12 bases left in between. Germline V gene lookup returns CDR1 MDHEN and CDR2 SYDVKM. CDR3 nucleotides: TGTGCCAGCAGAAGACAGGGAGGCTACGAGCAGTACTTC. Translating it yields CASRRQGGYEQYF.

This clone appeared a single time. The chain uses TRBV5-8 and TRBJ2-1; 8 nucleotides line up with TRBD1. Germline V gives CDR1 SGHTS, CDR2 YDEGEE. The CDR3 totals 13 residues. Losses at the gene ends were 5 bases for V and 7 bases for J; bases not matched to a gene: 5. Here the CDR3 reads CASSRTGWNEQFF. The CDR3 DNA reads TGTGCCAGCAGTCGGACAGGGTGGAATGAGCAGTTCTTC.

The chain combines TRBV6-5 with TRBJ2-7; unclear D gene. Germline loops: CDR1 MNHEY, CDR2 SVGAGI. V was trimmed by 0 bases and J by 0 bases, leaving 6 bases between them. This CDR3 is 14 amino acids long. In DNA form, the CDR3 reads TGTGCCAGCAGTTACTCGTACGGCTCCTACGAGCAGTACTTC. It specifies CASSYSYGSYEQYF.

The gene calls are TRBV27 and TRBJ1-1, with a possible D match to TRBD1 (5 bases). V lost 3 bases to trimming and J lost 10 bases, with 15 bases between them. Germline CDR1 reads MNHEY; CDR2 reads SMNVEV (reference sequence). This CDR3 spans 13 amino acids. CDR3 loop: CASSFGQGGGAFF. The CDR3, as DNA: TGTGCCAGCAGTTTCGGGCAGGGCGGCGGAGCTTTCTTT.